This T cell receptor (beta chain) comes out of a study of preoperative IRX-2 immunotherapy in early breast cancer. CDR1 is ENHRY, CDR2 SYGVKD, per germline. V lost 0 bases to trimming and J lost 2 bases, with 7 bases between them. The CDR3 has 14 amino acids. Treatment reported: preoperative locoregional IRX-2 cytokine immunotherapy. This phase Ib study tested locoregional IRX-2 cytokine immunotherapy given before surgery. TCRdb keeps only in-frame clones here, not all; method: immunoSEQ multiplex PCR. The data hold 30,000 to 45,000 clones, with approximately 80% observed a single time. Specimen: lymph node tissue, collected after IRX-2 immunotherapy. The clonotype comes from a human donor with breast cancer. The chain uses TRBV10-3 and TRBJ2-5; D remains ambiguous. Written as DNA, the CDR3 is TGTGCCATCAGTGAGTCGGCGGAACAAGAGACCCAGTACTTC. This codes for CAISESAEQETQYF.